The 18 T cell receptor beta chains below come from one sample, sequenced in a study of STAT5B mutations in CD4+ large granular lymphocyte leukemia. Method: immunoSEQ multiplex PCR; TCRdb's copy keeps in-frame clones and lacks some. This repertoire shows 20,000 to 25,000 clones, about 75% found once; its top ten account for 30%. The specimen was CD4+ T cells from blood buffy coats. These receptors were collected from a human donor in good health.

The gene calls are TRBV19 and TRBJ2-1; D is perhaps TRBD2 (6 bases). Germline V CDR1 and CDR2: LNHDA, SQIVND (reference sequence). CDR3 length: 15 residues. With 8 bases removed from V and 6 bases from J, the gap between germline ends came to 20 bases. The CDR3 loop reads CASSHGRMEGNEQFF. The CDR3 DNA sequence: TGTGCCAGTTCCCACGGCCGGATGGAGGGCAATGAGCAGTTCTTC.

The chain recombines TRBV7-9 with TRBJ1-1; no reliable D call. Trimming removed 5 bases at V and 3 bases at J, with 13 bases between. The CDR3 covers 14 residues. Germline loops: CDR1 SEHNR, CDR2 FQNEAQ (reference sequence). CDR3 DNA sequence: TGTGCCAGCAGCCCCTCCGGTCGTTACACTGAAGCTTTCTTT. Its protein product is CASSPSGRYTEAFF.

The chain is built from TRBV12-1 and TRBJ2-5; no check of the table's D call, TRBD1, against the DNA was made. TRBV12-1 is classified as a pseudogene. The CDR3 is made up of 13 amino acids. The CDR3 region has the DNA TGTGCCAGCAGCTTTAAGGGGAAAGAGACCCAGTACTTC. This gives the protein CASSFKGKETQYF.

The gene calls are TRBV7-2 and TRBJ2-7; D remains unclear. The V end was cut by 0 bases, the J end by 0 bases, with 6 bases between. This CDR3 contains 14 residues. The germline CDR1 and CDR2 sequences are SGHTA and FQGNSA. This chain's CDR3 is CASSLALNSYEQYF. Here the CDR3 DNA reads TGTGCCAGCAGCTTAGCTCTCAACTCCTACGAGCAGTACTTC.

Here the CDR3 DNA reads TGTGCCAGCAGCTCCCTGACAGGAGCCTACGAGCAGTACTTC. Encoded protein: CASSSLTGAYEQYF. The chain combines TRBV11-2 with TRBJ2-7; possible D gene TRBD1, 6 bases. Looked up from germline, CDR1 is SGHAT and CDR2 is FQNNGV. This CDR3 is 14 amino acids long. The V gene lost 4 bases and the J gene lost 2 bases, with 12 bases spanning the gap. Together with reference TRBV11-2 and TRBJ2-7, the CDR3 gives the full variable domain: EAGVAQSPRYKIIEKRQSVAFWCNPISGHATLYWYQQILGQGPKLLIQFQNNGVVDDSQLPKDRFSAERLKGVDSTLKIQPAKLEDSAVYLCASSSLTGAYEQYFGPGTRLTVT.

The CDR3, as DNA: TGTGCCAGCAGTGACGTCTACTCTGGAAACACCATATATTTT. Protein: CASSDVYSGNTIYF. The rearrangement uses TRBV2 and TRBJ1-3; D is ambiguous. Trimming cost V 3 bases and J 0 bases, with 6 bases left between them. CDR3 length: 14 amino acids. Per the germline V gene, CDR1 is SNHLY and CDR2 is FYNNEI.

This clone was counted a single time. The rearrangement joins TRBV5-1 to TRBJ2-4; TRBD1 agrees at 9 bases. The V segment lost 4 bases and the J segment 6 bases; nucleotides outside the gene matches: 11. The CDR3 sequence is 16 residues long. Germline CDR1 is SGHRS and CDR2 is YFSETQ. The CDR3 here is CASSPPTGGSGNIQYF. The CDR3, as DNA: TGCGCCAGCAGCCCACCGACAGGGGGGAGTGGAAACATTCAGTACTTC.

The rearrangement joins TRBV5-1 to TRBJ2-3; TRBD2 agrees at 11 bases. The CDR3 runs to 15 residues. In germline, CDR1 is SGHRS, CDR2 YFSETQ. V dropped 4 bases and J dropped 4; count of bases not matched to a gene: 5. Here the CDR3 DNA reads TGCGCCAGCAGCAGTAGCGGGGGGGCCGCAGATACGCAGTATTTT. Amino acids: CASSSSGGAADTQYF.

The chain couples TRBV6-1 to TRBJ2-7, with D possibly matching TRBD2 (6 bases). This CDR3 contains 14 residues. Germline CDR1 is MNHNS and CDR2 is SASEGT. Trimming pared 8 bases from V and 6 bases from J, leaving 20 bases between. The CDR3 region has the DNA TGTGCCAGCTTCCTTAATCAGGCGGGGTCCGAGCAGTACTTC. It encodes CASFLNQAGSEQYF.

This chain connects TRBV10-3 to TRBJ1-2; weak D call: TRBD1 (5 bases). The CDR3 length is 12 residues. Looked up from germline, CDR1 is ENHRY and CDR2 is SYGVKD. V shed 6 bases and J shed 8 bases, with 13 bases lying between them. The CDR3 DNA follows: TGTGCCATCAGAGAGGGGAGGCGGGGCTACACCTTC. It encodes CAIREGRRGYTF.

V is TRBV4-1 and J is TRBJ2-3; 12 bases are shared with TRBD1. The germline gives CDR1 MGHRA, CDR2 YSYEKL. This CDR3 region has 16 residues. J gave up 3 bases and V 3 bases, and 4 bases lay outside the gene matches. The CDR3: CASSQGQGARTDTQYF. The CDR3, as DNA: TGCGCCAGCAGCCAGGGACAGGGGGCTCGGACAGATACGCAGTATTTT.

The CDR3 here is CASSPGHGNQPQHF. In DNA form, the CDR3 reads TGTGCCAGCAGCCCAGGACATGGCAATCAGCCCCAGCATTTT. V gene TRBV5-4 combines with J gene TRBJ1-5; the D gene is possibly TRBD1 (5 bases). The germline V gene has CDR1 SGHNT and CDR2 YYREEE (reference sequence). The CDR3 runs to 14 residues. V was shortened by 4 bases and J by 2 bases, with 10 bases between the two germline ends.

In this sample, this clone turned up a few times. The chain carries TRBV4-1 and TRBJ2-5; 8 nucleotides align to TRBD1. The V segment lost 1 base and the J segment 2 bases; nucleotides outside the gene matches: 6. Germline assignment: CDR1 MGHRA and CDR2 YSYEKL. CDR3 size: 16 residues. CDR3 sequence: CASSQGQRDRQETQYF. The DNA for the CDR3 is TGCGCCAGCAGCCAAGGTCAGAGGGACAGGCAAGAGACCCAGTACTTC.

The table lists this clone with a count of one. The chain links TRBV7-2 to TRBJ2-7; TRBD2 might be the D (5 bases). V was trimmed by 4 bases and J by 4 bases, leaving 17 bases between them. From germline, CDR1 is SGHTA and CDR2 FQGNSA. The CDR3 totals 15 residues. CDR3 sequence (DNA): TGTGCCAGCAGCTCGTACCCAAGCGGTGGATACGAGCAGTACTTC. As protein: CASSSYPSGGYEQYF.

The rearrangement uses TRBV9 and TRBJ2-1; D is unclear. CDR3 length equals 13 residues. Trimming left V 3 bases short and J 10 bases short, with 14 bases between. Germline V gene data show CDR1 as SGDLS and CDR2 as YYNGEE. The CDR3 protein is CASSGSVVAEQFF. CDR3 DNA: TGTGCCAGCAGCGGGTCCGTGGTGGCGGAGCAGTTCTTC.

The chain uses TRBV11-2 and TRBJ2-3; perhaps TRBD2 as D (7 bases). CDR1 and CDR2 from the germline V gene are SGHAT and FQNNGV. The V end was cut by 4 bases, the J end by 5 bases, with 19 bases between. This CDR3 is 16 amino acids long. CDR3 loop: CASSSPGGGLGDTQYF. The CDR3 coding sequence is TGTGCCAGCAGCTCCCCGGGGGGCGGACTCGGAGATACGCAGTATTTT.

This chain links TRBV28 with TRBJ1-2; TRBD1 matches at 7 bases. This CDR3 comprises 12 residues. The V and J ends lost 6 bases and 8 bases, in that order; junction bases with no gene match: 6. CDR1 and CDR2 from the germline V gene are MDHEN and SYDVKM. The CDR3: CASRTGIGGYTF. DNA of the CDR3: TGTGCCAGCAGGACAGGGATAGGAGGCTACACCTTC.

The CDR3 DNA reads TGTGCCAGCAGCTTAGCGTCCGGTGACAGGGCCGCTTTCTTT. As protein: CASSLASGDRAAFF. The V call is TRBV7-2, the J call TRBJ1-1; 7 bases agree with TRBD1. CDR1 SGHTA and CDR2 FQGNSA come from the germline V gene. CDR3 length equals 14 residues. The trim removed 0 bases at V and 11 bases at J, leaving 9 bases unmatched.